The rows below give T cell receptor beta chains drawn from one sample of a study of beta chain features in type 1 diabetes. Sequencing was performed with immunoSEQ multiplex PCR; in TCRdb, only in-frame clones are kept and a portion is missing. The sample has more than 150,000 clones, approximately 9.9% seen once. The sequenced sample was central memory CD4+ T cells from blood. These receptors were collected from a woman under 30 in good health. Each CDR3 is given with its conserved first and last residue. D genes are given only for firm matches. Some rows have no size entry. The others give once, few or many, or a class for an expanded clone.

abundance: few; v_gene: TRBV5-1; j_gene: TRBJ2-2; d_gene: TRBD2; CDR3aa: CASSSTSGANTGELFF; CDR3nt: TGCGCCAGCAGCTCGACTAGCGGGGCGAACACCGGGGAGCTGTTTTTT
abundance: few; v_gene: TRBV7-9; j_gene: TRBJ1-2; d_gene: -; CDR3aa: CASSPGQIYGYTF; CDR3nt: TGTGCCAGCAGCCCTGGACAGATCTATGGCTACACCTTC
abundance: -; v_gene: TRBV19; j_gene: TRBJ2-3; d_gene: TRBD1; CDR3aa: CASSSGTGGIDTQYF; CDR3nt: TGTGCCAGTAGCTCCGGGACAGGGGGCATAGATACGCAGTATTTT
abundance: -; v_gene: TRBV7-2; j_gene: TRBJ2-7; d_gene: -; CDR3aa: CASSLSPSYEQYF; CDR3nt: TGTGCCAGCAGCTTGAGTCCCTCCTACGAGCAGTACTTC
abundance: -; v_gene: TRBV9; j_gene: TRBJ1-2; d_gene: -; CDR3aa: CASSAGEYSTGSF; CDR3nt: TGTGCCAGCAGCGCAGGAGAATACTCTACGGGGAGCTTC
abundance: -; v_gene: TRBV5-1; j_gene: TRBJ2-1; d_gene: -; CDR3aa: CASNEGGGPYNEQFF; CDR3nt: TGCGCCAGCAATGAAGGCGGGGGCCCCTACAATGAGCAGTTCTTC
abundance: -; v_gene: TRBV5-1; j_gene: TRBJ1-2; d_gene: -; CDR3aa: CASSLDPVPYGYTF; CDR3nt: TGCGCCAGCAGCTTGGATCCGGTGCCTTATGGCTACACCTTC
abundance: -; v_gene: TRBV19; j_gene: TRBJ2-3; d_gene: -; CDR3aa: CASNKERTDTQYF; CDR3nt: TGTGCCAGTAATAAAGAGCGGACAGATACGCAGTATTTT
abundance: -; v_gene: TRBV7-2; j_gene: TRBJ2-7; d_gene: TRBD1; CDR3aa: CATATGGRYEQYF; CDR3nt: TGTGCCACCGCGACAGGGGGCAGGTACGAGCAGTACTTC
abundance: many; v_gene: TRBV2; j_gene: TRBJ2-3; d_gene: -; CDR3aa: CASSEASGTSSTDTQYF; CDR3nt: TGTGCCAGCAGTGAAGCGTCCGGGACAAGTAGCACAGATACGCAGTATTTT
abundance: -; v_gene: TRBV4-3; j_gene: TRBJ2-3; d_gene: -; CDR3aa: CASSQDPQRMSTDTQYF; CDR3nt: TGCGCCAGCAGCCAAGATCCCCAGCGGATGAGCACAGATACGCAGTATTTT
abundance: -; v_gene: TRBV5-1; j_gene: TRBJ1-1; d_gene: -; CDR3aa: CASSPDTNTEAFF; CDR3nt: TGCGCCAGCAGCCCCGACACGAACACTGAAGCTTTCTTT
abundance: -; v_gene: TRBV5-1; j_gene: TRBJ2-3; d_gene: -; CDR3aa: CASSLVPSTDTQYF; CDR3nt: TGCGCCAGCAGCTTGGTCCCTAGCACAGATACGCAGTATTTT
abundance: few; v_gene: TRBV5-1; j_gene: TRBJ2-2; d_gene: -; CDR3aa: CASSLLTPGQGGELFF; CDR3nt: TGCGCCAGCAGCTTGTTGACTCCAGGGCAGGGCGGGGAGCTGTTTTTT
abundance: -; v_gene: TRBV16; j_gene: TRBJ2-1; d_gene: -; CDR3aa: CASRPTRVSYNEQFF; CDR3nt: TGTGCCAGCAGACCTACTAGGGTCTCCTACAATGAGCAGTTCTTC
abundance: -; v_gene: TRBV7-9; j_gene: TRBJ1-5; d_gene: TRBD1; CDR3aa: CASSQGQGVGQEPQHF; CDR3nt: TGTGCCAGCAGCCAAGGACAGGGGGTAGGCCAGGAGCCCCAGCATTTT
abundance: -; v_gene: TRBV27; j_gene: TRBJ1-1; d_gene: -; CDR3aa: CASSVQGVKTEAFF; CDR3nt: TGTGCCAGCAGTGTACAGGGAGTTAAAACTGAAGCTTTCTTT
abundance: -; v_gene: TRBV18; j_gene: TRBJ2-3; d_gene: -; CDR3aa: CASSPNRDRRTDTQYF; CDR3nt: TGTGCCAGCTCACCTAACAGGGATAGAAGGACAGATACGCAGTATTTT
abundance: -; v_gene: TRBV7-3; j_gene: TRBJ2-5; d_gene: TRBD2; CDR3aa: CASSPGLGRPETQYF; CDR3nt: TGTGCCAGCAGCCCCGGACTAGGGAGGCCGGAGACCCAGTACTTC
abundance: few; v_gene: TRBV6-1; j_gene: TRBJ2-5; d_gene: TRBD2; CDR3aa: CASTRREGPETQYF; CDR3nt: TGTGCCAGCACAAGGAGGGAGGGCCCAGAGACCCAGTACTTC
abundance: -; v_gene: TRBV5-6; j_gene: TRBJ2-7; d_gene: -; CDR3aa: CASSPTGPYEQYF; CDR3nt: TGTGCCAGCAGCCCGACAGGACCCTACGAGCAGTACTTC
abundance: -; v_gene: TRBV4-2; j_gene: TRBJ1-6; d_gene: -; CDR3aa: CASSQEIVVRIVSPLHF; CDR3nt: TGTGCCAGCAGCCAGGAAATCGTCGTCAGGATCGTTTCACCCCTCCACTTT
abundance: -; v_gene: TRBV14; j_gene: TRBJ2-3; d_gene: -; CDR3aa: CASSQAGTATDTQYF; CDR3nt: TGTGCCAGCAGCCAAGCCGGGACTGCCACAGATACGCAGTATTTT
abundance: -; v_gene: TRBV4-3; j_gene: TRBJ2-1; d_gene: -; CDR3aa: CASSRGDGNNEQFF; CDR3nt: TGCGCCAGCAGCCGCGGGGACGGAAACAATGAGCAGTTCTTC
abundance: many; v_gene: TRBV29-1; j_gene: TRBJ2-3; d_gene: -; CDR3aa: CSVGVTTDTQYF; CDR3nt: TGCAGCGTAGGGGTAACTACAGATACGCAGTATTTT
abundance: few; v_gene: TRBV6-5; j_gene: TRBJ1-2; d_gene: TRBD1; CDR3aa: CASSSGQNYGYTF; CDR3nt: TGTGCCAGCAGTTCGGGACAGAATTATGGCTACACCTTC
abundance: few; v_gene: TRBV29-1; j_gene: TRBJ1-4; d_gene: -; CDR3aa: CSVGVRTNEKLFF; CDR3nt: TGCAGCGTTGGGGTGAGGACTAATGAAAAACTGTTTTTT
abundance: -; v_gene: TRBV7-2; j_gene: TRBJ1-2; d_gene: TRBD1; CDR3aa: CASSPGQDYGYTF; CDR3nt: TGTGCCAGCAGCCCGGGACAGGACTATGGCTACACCTTC
abundance: -; v_gene: TRBV30; j_gene: TRBJ2-3; d_gene: TRBD2; CDR3aa: CARRLAGGGGTQYF; CDR3nt: TGTGCCCGTCGACTAGCGGGAGGAGGCGGTACGCAGTATTTT
abundance: few; v_gene: TRBV18; j_gene: TRBJ1-2; d_gene: -; CDR3aa: CASSPLPGNYGYTF; CDR3nt: TGTGCCAGCTCACCCCTCCCCGGGAACTATGGCTACACCTTC
abundance: -; v_gene: TRBV15; j_gene: TRBJ2-1; d_gene: -; CDR3aa: CATSREQGWSGNEQFF; CDR3nt: TGTGCCACCAGCAGAGAGCAGGGGTGGTCCGGCAATGAGCAGTTCTTC
abundance: -; v_gene: TRBV20-1; j_gene: TRBJ2-5; d_gene: -; CDR3aa: CSAGDRETQYF; CDR3nt: TGCAGTGCAGGGGATCGGGAGACCCAGTACTTC
abundance: few; v_gene: TRBV29-1; j_gene: TRBJ2-1; d_gene: -; CDR3aa: CSAQLLYNEQFF; CDR3nt: TGCAGCGCCCAACTTCTCTACAATGAGCAGTTCTTC
abundance: -; v_gene: TRBV30; j_gene: TRBJ1-1; d_gene: -; CDR3aa: CARTTGGDWNTEAFF; CDR3nt: TGTGCCCGGACCACCGGCGGGGACTGGAACACTGAAGCTTTCTTT
abundance: few; v_gene: TRBV7-2; j_gene: TRBJ2-7; d_gene: TRBD2; CDR3aa: CASSSGLAPLEQYF; CDR3nt: TGTGCCAGCAGCTCGGGACTAGCACCCCTCGAGCAGTACTTC
abundance: few; v_gene: TRBV5-1; j_gene: TRBJ2-1; d_gene: TRBD2; CDR3aa: CASSLAAGGSEQFF; CDR3nt: TGCGCCAGCAGCTTGGCAGCCGGGGGGTCTGAGCAGTTCTTC
abundance: few; v_gene: TRBV5-4; j_gene: TRBJ2-3; d_gene: TRBD2; CDR3aa: CASSPGGGDRTDTQYF; CDR3nt: TGTGCCAGCAGCCCCGGGGGAGGGGACCGGACAGATACGCAGTATTTT